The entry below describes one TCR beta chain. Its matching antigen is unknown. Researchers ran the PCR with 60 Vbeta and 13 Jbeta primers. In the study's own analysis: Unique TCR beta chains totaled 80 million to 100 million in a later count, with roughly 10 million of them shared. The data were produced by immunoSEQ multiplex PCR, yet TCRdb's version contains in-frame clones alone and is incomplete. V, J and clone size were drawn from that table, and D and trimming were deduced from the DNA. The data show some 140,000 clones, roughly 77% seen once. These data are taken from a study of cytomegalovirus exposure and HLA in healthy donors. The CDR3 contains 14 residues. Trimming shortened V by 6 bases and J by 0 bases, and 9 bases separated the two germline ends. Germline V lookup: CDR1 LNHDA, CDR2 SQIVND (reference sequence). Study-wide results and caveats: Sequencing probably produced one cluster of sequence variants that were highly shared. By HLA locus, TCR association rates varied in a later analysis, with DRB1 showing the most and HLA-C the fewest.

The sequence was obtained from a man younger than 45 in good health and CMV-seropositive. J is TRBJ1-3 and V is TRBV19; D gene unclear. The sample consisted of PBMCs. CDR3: CASSPTVSGNTIYF. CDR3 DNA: TGTGCCAGTAGCCCGACTGTCTCTGGAAACACCATATATTTT.